This TCR beta chain came from a study of blood T cell repertoires in COVID-19. Study information: Material from acute and convalescent COVID-19 was sourced from the United States, Italy and Spain.

The germline V and J ends were trimmed by 3 bases and 4 bases, with 5 bases remaining between them. This CDR3 region has 12 residues. The germline gives CDR1 SGDLS, CDR2 YYNGEE. How the authors handled the data: Reference gene primers were amplified, and this amplification served to estimate nucleated cell counts. Libraries were prepared by immunoSEQ multiplex PCR; TCRdb keeps only in-frame clonotypes and omits some of them. Clone size and the V and J calls come from that table; the DNA yielded D and trimming. This sample has roughly 250,000 clones; approximately 90% occur once, and the top ten carry about 6%. Recruitment covered under 25 US areas and drew participants whose ages spanned 18 to 89 years. Cohorts were assigned according to the clinical history that participants reported.

The source of this sequence is a woman aged 30 to 39 with acute COVID-19. Specimen: PBMCs or T cells enriched from blood (not recorded which). The V call is TRBV9, the J call TRBJ2-1; unclear D gene. The CDR3 DNA follows: TGTGCCAGCAGCGCCCAATACAATGAGCAGTTCTTC. Translation: CASSAQYNEQFF.